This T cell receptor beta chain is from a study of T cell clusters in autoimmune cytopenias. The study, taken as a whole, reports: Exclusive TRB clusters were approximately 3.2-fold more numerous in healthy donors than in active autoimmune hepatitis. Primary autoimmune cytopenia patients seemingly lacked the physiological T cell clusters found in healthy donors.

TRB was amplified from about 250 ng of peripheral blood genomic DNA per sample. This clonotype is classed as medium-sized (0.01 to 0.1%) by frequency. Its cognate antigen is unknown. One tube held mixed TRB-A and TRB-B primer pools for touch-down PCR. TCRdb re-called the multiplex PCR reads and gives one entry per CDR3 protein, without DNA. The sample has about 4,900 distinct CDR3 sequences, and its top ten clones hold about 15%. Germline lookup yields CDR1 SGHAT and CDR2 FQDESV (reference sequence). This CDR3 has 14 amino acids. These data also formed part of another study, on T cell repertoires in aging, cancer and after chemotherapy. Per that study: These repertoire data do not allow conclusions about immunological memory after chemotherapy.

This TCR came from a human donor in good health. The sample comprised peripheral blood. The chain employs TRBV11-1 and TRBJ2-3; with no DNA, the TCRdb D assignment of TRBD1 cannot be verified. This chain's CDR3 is CASSQRGGPDTQYF.